This T cell receptor (beta chain) was recorded in a study of blood T cell repertoires in COVID-19. V was cut by 1 base and J by 4 bases, with 8 bases left in between. Germline CDR1 is LGHDT and CDR2 is YNNKEL (reference sequence). The CDR3 has 14 amino acids. Sequencing was performed with immunoSEQ multiplex PCR; in TCRdb, only in-frame clones are kept and a portion is missing. The table has about 260,000 clones, over 75% seen once. The sequenced sample was PBMCs or T cells enriched from blood (not recorded which). The V and J genes are TRBV3-1 (or the pseudogene TRBV3-2) and TRBJ1-5; D is possibly TRBD1 (5 bases). This clonotype was sampled from a woman between 35 and 50 years old who had been exposed to COVID-19. The DNA of the CDR3 is TGTGCCAGCAGCCAAGGACAGCAGAATCAGCCCCAGCATTTT. It translates to CASSQGQQNQPQHF.